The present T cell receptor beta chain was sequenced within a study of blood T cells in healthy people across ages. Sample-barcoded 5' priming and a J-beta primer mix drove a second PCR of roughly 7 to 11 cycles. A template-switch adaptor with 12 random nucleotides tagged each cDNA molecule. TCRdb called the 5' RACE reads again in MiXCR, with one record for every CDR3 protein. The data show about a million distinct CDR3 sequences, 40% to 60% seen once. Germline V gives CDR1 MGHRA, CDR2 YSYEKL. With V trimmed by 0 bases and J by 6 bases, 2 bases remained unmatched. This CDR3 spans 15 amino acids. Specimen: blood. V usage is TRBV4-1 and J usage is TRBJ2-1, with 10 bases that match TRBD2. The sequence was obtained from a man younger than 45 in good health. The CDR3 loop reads CASSQEERGGNEQFF. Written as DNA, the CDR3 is TGCGCCAGCAGCCAAGAAGAGCGGGGGGGCAATGAGCAGTTCTTC.